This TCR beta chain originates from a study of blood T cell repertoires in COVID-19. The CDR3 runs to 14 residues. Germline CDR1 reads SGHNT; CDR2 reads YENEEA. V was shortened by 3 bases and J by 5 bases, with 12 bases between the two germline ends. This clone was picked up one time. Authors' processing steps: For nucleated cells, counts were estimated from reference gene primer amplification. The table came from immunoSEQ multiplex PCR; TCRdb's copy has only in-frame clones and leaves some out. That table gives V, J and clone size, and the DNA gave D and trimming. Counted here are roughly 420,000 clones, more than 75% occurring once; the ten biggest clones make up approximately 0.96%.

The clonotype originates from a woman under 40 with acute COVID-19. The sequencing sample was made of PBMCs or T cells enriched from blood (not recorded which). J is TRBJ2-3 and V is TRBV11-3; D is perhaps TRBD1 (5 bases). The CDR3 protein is CASSLGRDGDTQYF. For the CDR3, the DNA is TGTGCCAGCAGCTTGGGCAGGGATGGAGATACGCAGTATTTT.